The T cell receptor beta chain described here comes from a study of shared clonotypes between healthy human individuals. The study's findings and limits: Owing to a small donor count, the genetic and exposure-history diversity represented was limited. Among non-shared clonotypes, generation probabilities were lower than among those shared by all four donors.

On this clone: Antigen specificity is unknown.

The naive CD8 subset, CD45RO-negative cells positively selected for CCR7, excluded terminally differentiated effector memory CD45RA+ cells. Using immunoSEQ multiplex PCR, the repertoire was profiled, and TCRdb retains in-frame clones only, with some absent. Of hundreds of thousands of clones in the sample, roughly nine tenths were seen once. The specimen sequenced was naive CD8+ T cells sorted from blood. The TCR originated in a man under 40 in good health.

The CDR3 spells CASGRANEQFF. CDR3 nucleotides: TGTGCCAGCGGGAGGGCCAATGAGCAGTTCTTC. The rearrangement joins TRBV27 to TRBJ2-1, with 7 bases identical to TRBD2. The CDR3 totals 11 residues. The germline V gene encodes CDR1 MNHEY and CDR2 SMNVEV (reference sequence). J was trimmed by 6 bases and V by 8 bases; bases with no gene match: 1.